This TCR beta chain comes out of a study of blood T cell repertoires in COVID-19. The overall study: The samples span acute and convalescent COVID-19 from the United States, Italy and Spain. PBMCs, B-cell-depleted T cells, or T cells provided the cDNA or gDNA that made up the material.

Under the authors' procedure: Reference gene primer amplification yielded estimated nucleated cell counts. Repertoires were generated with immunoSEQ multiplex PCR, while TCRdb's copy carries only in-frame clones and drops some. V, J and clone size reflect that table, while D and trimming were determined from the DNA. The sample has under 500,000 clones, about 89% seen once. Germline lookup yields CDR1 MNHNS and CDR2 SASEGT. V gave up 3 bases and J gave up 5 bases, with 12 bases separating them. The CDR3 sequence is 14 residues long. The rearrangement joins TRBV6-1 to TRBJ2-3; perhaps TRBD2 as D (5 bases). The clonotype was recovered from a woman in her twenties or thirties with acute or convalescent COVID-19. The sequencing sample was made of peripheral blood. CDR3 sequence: CASSETTVIDTQYF. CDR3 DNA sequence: TGTGCCAGCAGTGAGACTACCGTGATAGATACGCAGTATTTT.